Presented here are 30 T cell receptor beta chains from one specimen sequenced in a study of blood T cell repertoires in COVID-19. Clones were sequenced by immunoSEQ multiplex PCR, and TCRdb holds only the in-frame ones, with some missing. The data contain around 170,000 clones, about 86% of them singletons. The sample was peripheral blood. These receptors were taken from a man in his fifties or sixties with active or convalescent COVID-19.

CDR3 in DNA: TGTGCCACCAGTGACCCACTAGCGGGTACTATGGATACGCAGTATTTT. This encodes CATSDPLAGTMDTQYF. The J gene is TRBJ2-3, the V gene TRBV24-1, with TRBD2 identical over 9 bases. Trimming at V came to 4 bases and at J to 6 bases, leaving 10 bases not matched to a gene. CDR3 length equals 16 residues. The germline CDR1 and CDR2 sequences are KGHDR and SFDVKD.

The V gene is TRBV9, the J gene TRBJ1-1; possible D gene TRBD1, 6 bases. CDR1 is SGDLS, CDR2 YYNGEE, per germline. The CDR3 is 15 residues long. The V gene lost 2 bases and the J gene lost 5 bases, with 16 bases spanning the gap. CDR3 DNA: TGTGCCAGCAGCGTTGCCGGGACACCTCCAACTGAAGCTTTCTTT. This sequence encodes CASSVAGTPPTEAFF.

To note about this clone: At one boundary the junction diverges from the germline segment, which might be a read error. J is TRBJ2-1 and V is TRBV7-7; 7 positions agree with TRBD1. Germline CDR1 is SSHAT and CDR2 is FNYEAQ (reference sequence). CDR3 size: 13 residues. The DNA for the CDR3 is TGTGCTAGCAGCCTGGGACAGTTCAATGAGCAGTTCTTC. Amino acids: CASSLGQFNEQFF. Filled out from reference TRBV7-7 and TRBJ2-1, the complete variable domain reads GAGVSQSPRYKVTKRGQDVTLRCDPISSHATLYWYQQALGQGPEFLTYFNYEAQPDKSGLPSDRFSAERPEGSISTLTIQRTEQRDSAMYRCASSLGQFNEQFFGPGTRLTVL.

The chain links TRBV11-3 to TRBJ2-1; 9 nucleotides align to TRBD2. Germline values: CDR1 SGHNT, CDR2 YENEEA. CDR3 length equals 17 residues. The V segment lost 1 base and the J segment 3 bases; nucleotides outside the gene matches: 7. The CDR3 DNA reads TGTGCCAGCAGCTTAGTGAGGGTTAGCGGGAGCTACAATGAGCAGTTCTTC. Its protein product is CASSLVRVSGSYNEQFF.

This clone was picked up a small number of times. The chain combines TRBV14 with TRBJ2-3, with 13 bases aligning to TRBD2. Germline V gives CDR1 SGHDN, CDR2 FVKESK. The CDR3 has 17 residues. J gave up 3 bases and V 0 bases, and 3 bases lay outside the gene matches. CDR3 loop: CASSQDWTSGSTDTQYF. CDR3 bases: TGTGCCAGCAGCCAAGATTGGACTAGCGGGAGTACAGATACGCAGTATTTT.

The rearrangement links TRBV7-2 to TRBJ1-5; 7 bases line up with TRBD1. The length of the CDR3 is 17 residues. CDR1 is SGHTA and CDR2 is FQGNSA in the germline V gene. The V gene end was trimmed by 5 bases and the J gene end by 0 bases; junction bases not matched to a gene: 10. CDR3 amino acids: CASSTQQGTYSNQPQHF. In nucleotides, the CDR3 is TGTGCCAGCAGCACACAACAGGGGACCTATAGCAATCAGCCCCAGCATTTT.

The genes are TRBV5-1 and TRBJ2-1; 12 bases are shared with TRBD2. V lost 1 base and J lost 6; bases outside the gene matches: 2. The CDR3 sequence is 15 residues long. The V gene's germline CDR1 is SGHRS and CDR2 YFSETQ. Written as DNA, the CDR3 is TGCGCCAGCAGCTTGACTAGCGGGGGGCCCAATGAGCAGTTCTTC. It codes for CASSLTSGGPNEQFF.

The chain couples TRBV29-1 to TRBJ2-1; 11 bases are a match to TRBD2. J lost 8 bases, V lost 7 bases, and 7 bases had no gene match. Germline V CDR1 and CDR2: SQVTM, ANQGSEA. CDR3 length: 13 residues. CDR3 bases: TGCAGCGCCTGTAGCGGGGGGGCCGATGAGCAGTTCTTC. It codes for CSACSGGADEQFF.

This chain connects TRBV12-3 or TRBV12-4 to TRBJ1-2; D is perhaps TRBD1 (5 bases). Trimming left V 7 bases short and J 4 bases short, with 13 bases between. This CDR3 is 13 amino acids long. As DNA, the CDR3 is TGTGCCAGCAATTTGGGGGAGGGCTATGGCTACACCTTC. Protein product: CASNLGEGYGYTF.

DNA of the CDR3: TGTGCCAGCAGCCCACCCGGGACAGGGGGCCGAAATGAGCAGTTCTTC. Translating it yields CASSPPGTGGRNEQFF. V usage is TRBV7-3 and J usage is TRBJ2-1; TRBD1 matches at 12 bases. The V gene's germline CDR1 is SGHTA and CDR2 FQGTGA. CDR3 length: 16 residues. With 5 bases clipped from V and 7 bases from J, the junction kept 9 bases outside the gene matches. Together with reference TRBV7-3 and TRBJ2-1, the CDR3 gives the full variable domain: GAGVSQTPSNKVTEKGKYVELRCDPISGHTALYWYRQSLGQGPEFLIYFQGTGAADDSGLPNDRFFAVRPEGSVSTLKIQRTERGDSAVYLCASSPPGTGGRNEQFFGPGTRLTVL.

V gene TRBV29-1 combines with J gene TRBJ1-1; 8 bases align to TRBD1. Per the germline V gene, CDR1 is SQVTM and CDR2 is ANQGSEA. CDR3 size: 14 residues. Trimming at V came to 7 bases and at J to 3 bases, leaving 10 bases not matched to a gene. The CDR3 is CSGTGLRGDTEAFF. CDR3 nucleotide sequence: TGCAGCGGGACAGGGCTGAGGGGAGACACTGAAGCTTTCTTT.

The chain has TRBV5-5 and TRBJ1-4, with D hard to call. This CDR3 has 14 residues. Germline CDR1 reads SGHKS; CDR2 reads YYEKEE (reference sequence). The V end was cut by 2 bases, the J end by 0 bases, with 5 bases between. CDR3 in amino acids: CASSFSATNEKLFF. As DNA, the CDR3 is TGTGCCAGCAGCTTCTCGGCAACTAATGAAAAACTGTTTTTT.

This clone has a single count. This sequence joins TRBV6-4 and TRBJ1-1, with TRBD1 as a possible D gene (6 bases). Germline V CDR1 and CDR2: MRHNA, SNTAGT. V was trimmed by 6 bases and J by 1 base, leaving 9 bases between them. The CDR3 sequence is 13 residues long. CDR3 bases: TGTGCCAGCAGCCTGGGACAGAACACTGAAGCTTTCTTT. Its translation: CASSLGQNTEAFF.

The CDR3 here is CAGQGGYSNQPQHF. The CDR3 DNA is TGTGCCGGACAGGGGGGCTATAGCAATCAGCCCCAGCATTTT. V is TRBV28 and J is TRBJ1-5; 10 positions match TRBD1. The V and J ends lost 11 bases and 0 bases, in that order; junction bases with no gene match: 4. Per germline, CDR1 MDHEN and CDR2 SYDVKM. CDR3 length: 14 residues. Based on the CDR3 plus reference TRBV28 and TRBJ1-5, the full variable domain is DVKVTQSSRYLVKRTGEKVFLECVQDMDHENMFWYRQDPGLGLRLIYFSYDVKMKEKGDIPEGYSVSREKKERFSLILESASTNQTSMYLCAGQGGYSNQPQHFGDGTRLSIL.

This clone has only one observation. Other nucleotide sequences from this sample produce the same CDR3. The CDR3: CASSQGTGYEQYF. CDR3 nucleotides: TGTGCCAGCAGCCAGGGAACAGGTTACGAGCAGTACTTC. This sequence joins TRBV4-2 and TRBJ2-7, with a possible D match to TRBD1 (5 bases). V was cut by 3 bases and J by 4 bases, with 10 bases left in between. Germline assignment: CDR1 LGHNA and CDR2 YNFKEQ. The length of the CDR3 is 13 residues.

The V and J genes are TRBV6-6 and TRBJ2-7; 8 bases are a match to TRBD1. Germline CDR1 and CDR2: MNHNY and SVGAGI (reference sequence). The CDR3 totals 13 residues. V was pared by 8 bases and J by 4 bases, with 7 bases of the junction left unmatched. CDR3 amino acids: CASRPTGDYEQYF. CDR3 bases: TGTGCCAGCCGGCCGACAGGGGATTACGAGCAGTACTTC.

J is TRBJ2-1 and V is TRBV29-1; tentatively, D is TRBD1 (6 bases). V lost 7 bases and J lost 7, with 14 bases in between. Germline CDR1 and CDR2: SQVTM and ANQGSEA. The CDR3 is made up of 12 amino acids. The CDR3 sequence is CSGGTRSNEQFF. CDR3 sequence (DNA): TGCAGCGGGGGGACAAGGTCGAATGAGCAGTTCTTC.

This clone was counted a few times. J is TRBJ1-1 and V is TRBV9; 8 bases match TRBD1. The length of the CDR3 is 14 residues. Germline-derived CDR1 and CDR2 are SGDLS and YYNGEE. The junction had 5 bases not matched to a gene; V was cut back by 6 bases and J by 1 base. CDR3 bases: TGTGCCAGCAACCCTGGGACAGGGAACACTGAAGCTTTCTTT. This encodes CASNPGTGNTEAFF.

As DNA, the CDR3 is TGTGCCAGCTCACCAATACAGCATAGCCAAGAGACCCAGTACTTC. This translates into CASSPIQHSQETQYF. V and J are TRBV18 and TRBJ2-5; D is ambiguous. This CDR3 comprises 15 residues. The germline V gene encodes CDR1 KGHSH and CDR2 LQKENI. Between the trimmed V and J ends, which lost 2 bases and 1 base, there was a span of 11 bases.

This clone was seen a few times. This sequence joins TRBV9 and TRBJ2-2; 8 bases fit TRBD2. The CDR3 has 16 amino acids. The germline CDR1 and CDR2 sequences are SGDLS and YYNGEE. Unmatched junction bases numbered 9, after V lost 4 bases and J lost 4 bases. CDR3: CASSWGLAGITGELFF. CDR3 sequence (DNA): TGTGCCAGCAGCTGGGGGTTAGCGGGGATCACCGGGGAGCTGTTTTTT.

This chain links TRBV9 with TRBJ2-5; tentative D call: TRBD2 (6 bases). Between the trimmed V and J ends, which lost 3 bases and 0 bases, there was a span of 18 bases. CDR3 size: 17 residues. Germline values: CDR1 SGDLS, CDR2 YYNGEE. CDR3 bases: TGTGCCAGCAGCGCGGGACTCAGCACAAAGTACCAAGAGACCCAGTACTTC. Translated, it gives CASSAGLSTKYQETQYF.

The V call is TRBV19, the J call TRBJ1-5; maybe TRBD1 (5 bases). Trimming shortened V by 5 bases and J by 3 bases, and 14 bases separated the two germline ends. The CDR3 sequence is 15 residues long. Germline V gives CDR1 LNHDA, CDR2 SQIVND (reference sequence). In DNA form, the CDR3 reads TGTGCCAGTAGTTGGCAGGGAAGGACCAATCAGCCCCAGCATTTT. Its protein product is CASSWQGRTNQPQHF.

V gene TRBV29-1 combines with J gene TRBJ2-7; D is possibly TRBD2 (6 bases). The CDR3 extends over 11 amino acids. Deletions cut 4 bases from V and 7 bases from J, with 11 bases between. Germline loops: CDR1 SQVTM, CDR2 ANQGSEA. This CDR3 is CSVGRGEEQYF. For the CDR3, the DNA is TGCAGCGTTGGGCGGGGTGAGGAGCAGTACTTC.

V gene TRBV6-5 combines with J gene TRBJ1-2; D unclear. V was cut by 6 bases and J by 7 bases, with 12 bases left in between. This CDR3 spans 12 amino acids. In germline, CDR1 is MNHEY, CDR2 SVGAGI. The CDR3 loop is CASRRGNGGYTF. The CDR3, as DNA: TGTGCCAGCAGGCGGGGTAACGGTGGCTACACCTTC.

The chain links TRBV5-1 to TRBJ1-5, with D hard to call. Germline loops: CDR1 SGHRS, CDR2 YFSETQ. V lost 0 bases and J 9 bases, leaving 13 bases between the germline ends. CDR3 length equals 14 residues. CDR3 sequence (DNA): TGCGCCAGCAGCTTGGACGGCGGTTTGGGGCCCCAGCATTTT. Protein product: CASSLDGGLGPQHF. Variable domain in full (rest from reference TRBV5-1 and TRBJ1-5): KAGVTQTPRYLIKTRGQQVTLSCSPISGHRSVSWYQQTPGQGLQFLFEYFSETQRNKGNFPGRFSGRQFSNSRSEMNVSTLELGDSALYLCASSLDGGLGPQHFGDGTRLSIL.

The chain is built from TRBV6-5 and TRBJ1-2; possibly TRBD1 for D (6 bases). Germline assignment: CDR1 MNHEY and CDR2 SVGAGI. The CDR3 extends over 14 amino acids. V lost 6 bases and J lost 2, with 13 bases in between. The CDR3 loop reads CASRWTEANYGYTF. DNA for the CDR3: TGTGCCAGCAGGTGGACAGAGGCAAACTATGGCTACACCTTC.

This clone appeared a few times. The CDR3 sequence is CASGSGIQETQYF. CDR3 coding DNA: TGTGCTAGTGGTTCCGGGATACAAGAGACCCAGTACTTC. The V gene is TRBV12-5, the J gene TRBJ2-5, with a tentative D call TRBD2 (5 bases). Germline V gives CDR1 LGHNT, CDR2 FRNRAP. The CDR3 length is 13 residues. Between the trimmed V and J ends, which lost 4 bases and 2 bases, there was a span of 8 bases.

This clone was seen a few times. This chain uses TRBV30 with TRBJ2-5, with a weak D call TRBD1 (6 bases). The germline gives CDR1 GTSNPN, CDR2 SVGIG (reference sequence). The CDR3 runs to 13 residues. V lost 6 bases, J lost 4 bases, and 15 bases lay in between. DNA of the CDR3: TGTGCCTGCAGGGACACCGGAGGAGAGACCCAGTACTTC. Its translation is CACRDTGGETQYF.

The CDR3 DNA reads as TGTGCCAGCAGCCAATCGTCAGGGAATTCACCCCTCCACTTT. It is translated as CASSQSSGNSPLHF. The rearrangement joins TRBV14 to TRBJ1-6; D possibly corresponds to TRBD1 (5 bases). Germline CDR1 and CDR2: SGHDN and FVKESK. V lost 2 bases to trimming and J lost 7 bases, with 9 bases between them. This CDR3 has 14 residues.

The chain recombines TRBV7-9 with TRBJ2-7, with no clear D. The CDR3 runs 13 residues. The V gene lost 5 bases and the J gene lost 1 base, with 9 bases spanning the gap. Germline loops: CDR1 SEHNR, CDR2 FQNEAQ (reference sequence). The CDR3 loop is CASSPELSYEQYF. CDR3 nucleotides: TGTGCCAGCAGCCCTGAACTATCCTACGAGCAGTACTTC.